The source of this T cell receptor (beta chain) is a study of siplizumab effects on memory and regulatory T cells. Trimming took 0 bases from V and 6 from J, leaving 16 bases between them. Germline loops: CDR1 SGHDT, CDR2 YYEEEE. This CDR3 is 15 amino acids long. The assay looked at 99,000 or so TCR templates in each sample. Clones were read by immunoSEQ multiplex PCR, and TCRdb kept only the in-frame ones, dropping some. The sample has around 100,000 clones, about nine tenths seen once. Whole-study findings and limits: Apparently key alloresponse contributors, naive T cells also seemed more diverse than memory cells.

A few counts support this clone. Its target is unknown. The sequence was obtained from a human donor in good health. This rearrangement joins TRBV5-6 to TRBJ2-7; D remains ambiguous. The material sequenced was non-Treg CD4+ T cells sorted from blood. The CDR3 bases are TGTGCCAGCAGCTTGGGACACCCAACCGGTCTCGAGCAGTACTTC. Its protein product is CASSLGHPTGLEQYF.